This entry concerns a single T cell receptor (beta chain). Antigen: not known. J was trimmed by 0 bases and V by 4 bases; bases with no gene match: 8. The CDR3 is made up of 17 amino acids. Germline V gene data show CDR1 as SGHVS and CDR2 as FQNEAQ. These data belong to a study of cytomegalovirus exposure and HLA in healthy donors. Healthy people donating bone marrow made up the donors. Amplification used 60 Vbeta primers and 13 Jbeta primers. This table comes from immunoSEQ multiplex PCR, and its TCRdb copy is limited to in-frame clones, with some not included. This sample yields some 140,000 clones, of which 72% are seen a single time; over 4% belongs to the top ten. Study-level results: Later analysis indicated greater clonal expansion among HLA-associated TCR beta chains than among equally common other chains. Near-uniform donor sequencing depth was presumed by presence/absence analyses.

V and J are TRBV7-8 and TRBJ1-4; TRBD1 aligns across 7 bases. The clonotype originates from a man aged 50 to 60 in good health and CMV-seropositive. The sample was PBMCs. Here the CDR3 DNA reads TGTGCCAGCAGCTCTCCTCGGACAGGTTCAACTAATGAAAAACTGTTTTTT. Translating gives CASSSPRTGSTNEKLFF.